These 13 T cell receptor beta chains came from one sample sequenced in a study of cytomegalovirus exposure and HLA in healthy donors (dated by TCRdb to between 2016 and 2019). Library preparation used the immunoSEQ multiplex PCR assay. A mixture of 60 forward primers for TCR Vbeta segments and 13 reverse primers for TCR Jbeta segments was used in the multiplex PCR. In TCRdb, the immuneACCESS table is reduced to in-frame sequences with V and J assigned. These tables do not hold every clone; where another copy was compared, an unresolved V gene accounts for under half, and the others remain unexplained. The sample profile shows around 140,000 clones; approximately 87% of them were found once. The top ten clonotypes cover under 6.5% of the sample. What was sequenced was PBMCs. Every receptor here comes from a woman aged 25 to 39 in good health and CMV-seronegative.

The chain recombines TRBV19 with TRBJ2-3; D possibly corresponds to TRBD2 (6 bases). V lost 4 bases and J 5 bases, leaving 10 bases between the germline ends. Germline CDR1 LNHDA, CDR2 SQIVND (reference sequence). The CDR3 runs to 13 residues. CDR3 nucleotides: TGTGCCAGTAGTACGGGAGTCGTAGATACGCAGTATTTT. It codes for CASSTGVVDTQYF.

This clone was picked up one time. J is TRBJ2-1 and V is TRBV4-1; D might be TRBD1 (5 bases). The germline V gene encodes CDR1 MGHRA and CDR2 YSYEKL. The V end was cut by 1 base, the J end by 4 bases, with 17 bases between. This CDR3 has 17 amino acids. CDR3 amino acids: CASSQARAGLPYNEQFF. The CDR3 DNA sequence: TGCGCCAGCAGCCAAGCAAGGGCAGGGCTACCATACAATGAGCAGTTCTTC.

The sample holds a few counts of this clone. The chain employs TRBV10-3 and TRBJ2-7; the D gene is possibly TRBD1 (6 bases). CDR1 is ENHRY, CDR2 SYGVKD, per germline. The CDR3 covers 19 residues. V was pared by 0 bases and J by 6 bases, with 27 bases between. The CDR3 here is CAISESSVSGTPWWSEQYF. The CDR3 DNA is TGTGCCATCAGTGAGTCGTCAGTGAGTGGGACACCCTGGTGGTCCGAGCAGTACTTC.

The chain links TRBV27 to TRBJ2-1; 8 bases are shared with TRBD2. The CDR3 length is 14 residues. V dropped 5 bases and J dropped 5; count of bases not matched to a gene: 5. CDR1 and CDR2 (germline): MNHEY, SMNVEV (reference sequence). The CDR3 DNA reads as TGTGCCAGCAGTCACCGGGGGGGTCACAATGAGCAGTTCTTC. Translating it yields CASSHRGGHNEQFF.

The chain is built from TRBV27 and TRBJ2-7; 10 bases align to TRBD2. Germline V gene sequence: CDR1 MNHEY, CDR2 SMNVEV (reference sequence). This CDR3 is built from 14 residues. V shed 4 bases, J shed 3 bases, and the junction held 3 bases outside the gene matches. This chain's CDR3 is CASSSGLANYEQYF. The CDR3 DNA follows: TGTGCCAGCAGTTCGGGACTAGCGAACTACGAGCAGTACTTC.

The V call is TRBV5-1, the J call TRBJ2-1, with 10 bases lining up with TRBD2. The CDR3 spans 15 residues. Germline V lookup: CDR1 SGHRS, CDR2 YFSETQ. V lost 4 bases, J lost 6 bases, and 7 bases stayed unmatched. The CDR3 spells CASSGAGGYGNEQFF. The CDR3 nucleotides are TGCGCCAGCAGCGGAGCGGGAGGGTACGGCAATGAGCAGTTCTTC.

The V call is TRBV5-1, the J call TRBJ1-2, with D perhaps TRBD1 (5 bases). Germline V CDR1 and CDR2: SGHRS, YFSETQ. The CDR3 is 15 residues long. V lost 0 bases and J 4 bases, leaving 13 bases between the germline ends. CDR3 bases: TGCGCCAGCAGCTTGGCCAACGGGGGACGCTATGGCTACACCTTC. Its translation: CASSLANGGRYGYTF.

This chain connects TRBV2 to TRBJ1-2, with 8 bases fitting TRBD1. Germline V lookup: CDR1 SNHLY, CDR2 FYNNEI. CDR3 length equals 17 residues. Trimming took 5 bases from V and 5 from J; bases not matched to a gene: 16. In DNA form, the CDR3 reads TGTGCCAGCAGTCTGGACAGGGCCACCCTCTTTGGGTATGGCTACACCTTC. It encodes CASSLDRATLFGYGYTF.

This rearrangement joins TRBV6-1 to TRBJ2-5, with D perhaps TRBD2 (5 bases). Germline CDR1 MNHNS, CDR2 SASEGT. This CDR3 is built from 13 residues. The V gene lost 6 bases and the J gene lost 2 bases, with 10 bases spanning the gap. Here the CDR3 reads CASRTTTQETQYF. Written as DNA, the CDR3 is TGTGCCAGCAGGACGACTACTCAAGAGACCCAGTACTTC.

The chain has TRBV21-1 and TRBJ1-2; the table's D call of TRBD1 was not tested on the DNA. TRBV21-1 is a known pseudogene. The CDR3 is 15 residues long. CDR3 sequence: CASRGGTGADHGYTF. DNA for the CDR3: TGTGCCAGCAGGGGCGGGACAGGGGCGGACCATGGCTACACCTTC.

DNA for the CDR3: TGTGCCAGCAGTTTATGGGGGACAGAAAAAGAGACCCAGTACTTC. This gives the protein CASSLWGTEKETQYF. The chain joins TRBV28 to TRBJ2-5; 7 bases are a match to TRBD1. The CDR3 has 15 amino acids. Germline V CDR1 and CDR2: MDHEN, SYDVKM. V shed 0 bases, J shed 3 bases, and the junction held 4 bases outside the gene matches.

This clone was observed once. The chain carries TRBV5-5 and TRBJ1-1; 9 bases align to TRBD1. V lost 5 bases, J lost 7 bases, and 12 bases stayed unmatched. CDR1 and CDR2 from the germline V gene are SGHKS and YYEKEE (reference sequence). The CDR3 loop spans 15 amino acids. The CDR3 protein is CASRSGQGWSGEAFF. The CDR3 DNA is TGTGCCAGCAGATCGGGACAGGGATGGTCGGGTGAAGCTTTCTTT.

The chain joins TRBV28 to TRBJ2-3; tentatively, D is TRBD2 (6 bases). V was trimmed by 3 bases and J by 5 bases, leaving 21 bases between them. The CDR3 runs to 17 residues. CDR1 and CDR2 (germline): MDHEN, SYDVKM. This CDR3 reads CASSFVKLAHWGDTQYF. The CDR3 DNA reads TGTGCCAGCAGTTTCGTCAAACTAGCCCATTGGGGAGATACGCAGTATTTT.